Listed below are T cell receptor beta chains from one sample, sequenced in a study of T-cell memory formation after mild COVID-19. TCRdb analysed the 5' RACE reads with MiXCR anew, one entry per CDR3 protein. The sample yields about 110,000 distinct CDR3 sequences, 12% seen once. Sequenced sample: PBMCs or a T cell subset sorted from them (not recorded which). The receptor source for this set is an adult woman who had mild COVID-19 (a few samples of this study predate the infection). Cell type and time point are not known. Each CDR3 is given with its conserved first and last residue. The D gene is left open where the match is weak. Not every row has a clone size; where given, it reads once, few, many or a size class.

>TRBV20-1|TRBD1|TRBJ2-7|few
TGCAGTGCTCCAGGGGGCAGCTTACGGGGCTACGAGCAGTACTTC
CSAPGGSLRGYEQYF
>TRBV20-1|-|TRBJ2-7|many
TGCAGTGCTGTACCCCGGGACTCCTACGAGCAGTACTTC
CSAVPRDSYEQYF
>TRBV7-9|TRBD1|TRBJ1-1|-
TGTGCCAGCAGCAACAGCCAGGGGGTGAACACTGAAGCTTTCTTT
CASSNSQGVNTEAFF
>TRBV7-3|-|TRBJ2-5|-
TGTGCCAGCAGCTTCTGGTCGGGGGGCAGAGAAGAGACCCAGTACTTC
CASSFWSGGREETQYF
>TRBV12-3/TRBV12-4|-|TRBJ1-1|-
TGTGCCAGCAGAGACTTTGGCCGGAACACTGAAGCTTTCTTT
CASRDFGRNTEAFF
>TRBV11-2|-|TRBJ2-7|-
TGTGCCAGCAGCATGGGACACGGCTACGAGCAGTACTTC
CASSMGHGYEQYF
>TRBV5-1|TRBD1|TRBJ2-1|few
TGCGCCAGCAGCTTCCGACAGGGGGATTACAATGAGCAGTTCTTC
CASSFRQGDYNEQFF
>TRBV7-6|-|TRBJ1-1|few
TGTGCCAGCAGCCCTACTCTAGGGGGGGGCCGGGCAGAGACTGAAGCTTTCTTT
CASSPTLGGGRAETEAFF
>TRBV14|TRBD2|TRBJ2-7|-
TGTGCCAGCAGCGAACGGGGACTAGCGGCATACTACGAGCAGTACTTC
CASSERGLAAYYEQYF
>TRBV6-6|TRBD1|TRBJ1-2|-
TGTGCCAGCAGTTACTCGATAGGGGGCGCAGGTGGCTACACCTTC
CASSYSIGGAGGYTF
>TRBV7-7|TRBD2|TRBJ2-1|-
TGTGCTAGCAGCTTATTCAGCGGGAGCGATGAGCAGTTCTTC
CASSLFSGSDEQFF
>TRBV12-3/TRBV12-4|-|TRBJ1-2|-
TGTGCCAGCAGTTTCCGGGACGGGCTTAATAACTATGGCTACACCTTC
CASSFRDGLNNYGYTF
>TRBV12-3/TRBV12-4|-|TRBJ1-2|few
TGTGCCAGCAGTTTGTCGCCGATCTATGGCTACACCTTC
CASSLSPIYGYTF
>TRBV5-1|-|TRBJ2-5|few
TGCGCCAGCAGCTTGGTCCCAGGGGAACAAGAGACCCAGTACTTC
CASSLVPGEQETQYF
>TRBV20-1|-|TRBJ2-1|many
TGCAGTGCTAGACCCCGGACGTCGTCCAATGAGCAGTTCTTC
CSARPRTSSNEQFF
>TRBV5-1|TRBD2|TRBJ2-7|-
TGCGCCAGCAGCTTGGCGCATCCGGGAGGTGGCGAGCAGTACTTC
CASSLAHPGGGEQYF
>TRBV11-2|TRBD1|TRBJ2-1|-
TGTGCCAGCAGCCCCGACGACAGGGTATACAATGAGCAGTTCTTC
CASSPDDRVYNEQFF
>TRBV12-3/TRBV12-4|TRBD2|TRBJ2-1|few
TGTGCCAGCAGTTCACCGGTTGGCGGGAGCCTTCCCTTCAATGAGCAGTTCTTC
CASSSPVGGSLPFNEQFF
>TRBV29-1|-|TRBJ1-1|-
TGCAGCGTTGAGATGGGCCTTGAAGCTTTCTTT
CSVEMGLEAFF